This T cell receptor beta chain derives from a study of CD8+CD57+ T cells in acquired aplastic anemia. Looking at the study overall: Average DNA yield from sorted CD4+ and CD8+ cells was roughly 3 ug.

The CDR3 runs 13 residues. V was shortened by 1 base and J by 3 bases, with 9 bases between the two germline ends. Germline loops: CDR1 DFQATT, CDR2 SNEGSKA (reference sequence). In regard to this clonotype: Antigen specificity is unknown.

It was patients with CD8+CD57+ cell expansion by flow cytometry who were chosen for sequencing. Using genomic DNA as the template, TCR beta VDJ and CDR3 profiling was carried out. Each CDR3 protein gets one entry after TCRdb re-called the reads with MiXCR. Of 270,000 or so distinct CDR3 sequences in the sample, approximately 79% are singletons; the top ten hold about two fifths. General study points: With respect to CD8+ Simpson's diversity, patients and controls did not differ significantly.

This chain joins TRBV20-1 and TRBJ1-1; tentatively, D is TRBD1 (6 bases). The sequence derives from a human donor with aplastic anemia. The sequencing input was sorted CD4+, CD8+, or CD8+CD57+ T cells (not recorded which) from PBMCs. The CDR3 spells CSARVTGYTEAFF. The CDR3 DNA reads TGCAGTGCTAGAGTTACAGGGTACACTGAAGCTTTCTTT.